These 27 T cell receptor beta chains came from one sample sequenced in a study of cytomegalovirus exposure and HLA in healthy donors. This table comes from immunoSEQ multiplex PCR, and its TCRdb copy is limited to in-frame clones, with some not included. The repertoire holds about 360,000 clones, 75% to 90% seen once, with under 0.95% in the top ten. What was sequenced was PBMCs. These receptors were collected from a woman younger than 30 in good health and CMV-seronegative.

The chain carries TRBV5-1 and TRBJ1-5; D remains unclear. The CDR3 is 14 amino acids. The germline CDR1 and CDR2 sequences are SGHRS and YFSETQ. The ends were cut back, 5 bases at V and 4 bases at J, with 13 bases in the middle. CDR3 DNA: TGCGCCAGCAGTGAAGCGGGATCAAATCAGCCCCAGCATTTT. It is translated as CASSEAGSNQPQHF.

In nucleotides, the CDR3 is TGTGCCAGCAGTACAGGGGGGAACACTGAAGCTTTCTTT. Translated: CASSTGGNTEAFF. The gene calls are TRBV28 and TRBJ1-1; 8 bases are a match to TRBD1. Germline V CDR1 and CDR2: MDHEN, SYDVKM. V trimming: 5 bases; J trimming: 1 base; junction bases outside the gene matches: 0. The CDR3 is made up of 13 amino acids.

This rearrangement joins TRBV27 to TRBJ2-1, with 9 bases identical to TRBD1. V lost 5 bases, J lost 3 bases, and 11 bases stayed unmatched. The CDR3 contains 17 residues. Germline lookup yields CDR1 MNHEY and CDR2 SMNVEV (reference sequence). CDR3 nucleotides: TGTGCCAGCAGTCCGATGCCACCGGGACAGGGCTACAATGAGCAGTTCTTC. It codes for CASSPMPPGQGYNEQFF.

J is TRBJ2-7 and V is TRBV5-1; 9 bases match TRBD1. The CDR3 is 17 residues long. V shed 4 bases, J shed 3 bases, and the junction held 14 bases outside the gene matches. Germline-derived CDR1 and CDR2 are SGHRS and YFSETQ. The CDR3 DNA follows: TGCGCCAGCAGCCTACTGCCCCCGGGACAGGGAGGCTACGAGCAGTACTTC. This gives the protein CASSLLPPGQGGYEQYF.

This chain connects TRBV10-2 to TRBJ1-6; 10 bases are shared with TRBD1. After removal of 8 bases from V and 5 bases from J, the junction contained 3 bases not matched to a gene. The germline V gene encodes CDR1 WSHSY and CDR2 SAAADI. The CDR3 is made up of 14 amino acids. CDR3 residues: CASGQGVNNSPLHF. CDR3 bases: TGCGCCAGCGGACAGGGGGTAAATAATTCACCCCTCCACTTT.

This rearrangement joins TRBV19 to TRBJ2-1; TRBD2 agrees at 11 bases. CDR3 size: 15 residues. V gave up 5 bases and J gave up 8 bases; unmatched junction bases: 8. From germline, CDR1 is LNHDA and CDR2 SQIVND (reference sequence). The CDR3 reads CASSLTSGSFDEQFF. CDR3 nucleotide sequence: TGTGCCAGTAGTCTCACTAGCGGGAGTTTTGATGAGCAGTTCTTC.

The rearrangement joins TRBV5-6 to TRBJ1-1; the D is unclear. Germline CDR1 reads SGHDT; CDR2 reads YYEEEE. The CDR3 length is 13 residues. The V gene lost 2 bases and the J gene lost 5 bases, with 10 bases spanning the gap. The CDR3 DNA sequence: TGTGCCAGCAGCTTCTGGGGAGGGACTGAAGCTTTCTTT. This codes for CASSFWGGTEAFF.

This chain connects TRBV30 to TRBJ2-1, with 7 bases matching TRBD2. This CDR3 has 15 amino acids. V lost 5 bases to trimming and J lost 4 bases; unmatched junction nucleotides: 11. The germline CDR1 and CDR2 sequences are GTSNPN and SVGIG (reference sequence). CDR3 residues: CAWGAASGLYNEQFF. For the CDR3, the DNA is TGTGCCTGGGGCGCGGCTAGCGGATTGTACAATGAGCAGTTCTTC.

This chain uses TRBV5-5 with TRBJ2-5, with TRBD1 matching 7 bases. The V gene end was trimmed by 4 bases and the J gene end by 1 base; junction bases not matched to a gene: 7. This CDR3 contains 15 residues. Germline V gene data show CDR1 as SGHKS and CDR2 as YYEKEE (reference sequence). CDR3 loop: CASSLRTGPQETQYF. CDR3 sequence (DNA): TGTGCCAGCAGCCTCCGGACAGGACCCCAAGAGACCCAGTACTTC.

The CDR3 sequence: CALRDRENSPLHF. The CDR3 DNA follows: TGTGCCTTAAGGGACAGGGAAAATTCACCCCTCCACTTT. V is TRBV6-1 and J is TRBJ1-6; 9 bases align to TRBD1. Germline CDR1 MNHNS, CDR2 SASEGT. With V trimmed by 11 bases and J by 7 bases, 6 bases remained unmatched. The CDR3 sequence is 13 residues long.

The CDR3 loop is CASSRQAEETQYF. The CDR3 DNA reads as TGTGCCAGCAGCAGACAGGCCGAAGAGACCCAGTACTTC. V is TRBV6-1 and J is TRBJ2-5; D perhaps matches TRBD1 (6 bases). Between the trimmed V and J ends, which lost 6 bases and 3 bases, there was a span of 11 bases. This CDR3 region has 13 residues. Germline loops: CDR1 MNHNS, CDR2 SASEGT.

This clone was observed a few times. The chain combines TRBV4-1 with TRBJ2-4; tentative D call: TRBD2 (5 bases). Trimming removed 1 base from V and 6 bases from J, with 10 bases in between. The CDR3 covers 14 residues. Germline V gene data show CDR1 as MGHRA and CDR2 as YSYEKL. CDR3 in amino acids: CASSQVGAGNIQYF. CDR3 nucleotides: TGCGCCAGCAGCCAAGTTGGTGCGGGAAACATTCAGTACTTC.

The chain carries TRBV5-1 and TRBJ1-1, with 8 bases identical to TRBD1. V shed 2 bases, J shed 6 bases, and the junction held 9 bases outside the gene matches. Germline CDR1 SGHRS, CDR2 YFSETQ. This CDR3 spans 15 amino acids. The CDR3 DNA follows: TGCGCCAGCAGCTTACCAGGGGGCGCGGGCTCTGAAGCTTTCTTT. Translation: CASSLPGGAGSEAFF.

This clone has only one observation. Here the CDR3 DNA reads TGTGCCTGGAGTCCAATTTTCGGCGGGGGCACAGATACGCAGTATTTT. This translates into CAWSPIFGGGTDTQYF. The V gene is TRBV30, the J gene TRBJ2-3, with D possibly matching TRBD2 (6 bases). V was pared by 2 bases and J by 1 base, with 16 bases between. Germline V gene data show CDR1 as GTSNPN and CDR2 as SVGIG (reference sequence). CDR3 length equals 16 residues.

This clone was seen more than once but under ten times. Other DNA sequences from this sample encode an identical CDR3 as well. The chain is built from TRBV28 and TRBJ1-1; D is unresolved. The CDR3 totals 13 residues. The germline V gene has CDR1 MDHEN and CDR2 SYDVKM. V dropped 2 bases and J dropped 1 base, with 5 bases sitting between them. The CDR3 sequence is CASSLAGNTEAFF. The DNA for the CDR3 is TGTGCCAGCAGTTTAGCAGGGAACACTGAAGCTTTCTTT. Variable domain in full (rest from reference TRBV28 and TRBJ1-1): DVKVTQSSRYLVKRTGEKVFLECVQDMDHENMFWYRQDPGLGLRLIYFSYDVKMKEKGDIPEGYSVSREKKERFSLILESASTNQTSMYLCASSLAGNTEAFFGQGTRLTVV.

This chain connects TRBV28 to TRBJ2-7; D gene uncertain. CDR1 and CDR2 from the germline V gene are MDHEN and SYDVKM. V lost 3 bases and J 2 bases, leaving 11 bases between the germline ends. This CDR3 is 14 amino acids long. The CDR3 sequence: CASSFLGSTYEQYF. The CDR3 region has the DNA TGTGCCAGCAGTTTCCTGGGCAGTACCTACGAGCAGTACTTC. Full variable domain (rest looked up from reference TRBV28 and TRBJ2-7): DVKVTQSSRYLVKRTGEKVFLECVQDMDHENMFWYRQDPGLGLRLIYFSYDVKMKEKGDIPEGYSVSREKKERFSLILESASTNQTSMYLCASSFLGSTYEQYFGPGTRLTVT.

The genes are TRBV11-2 and TRBJ2-7; TRBD2 is a possible D gene (6 bases). Germline values: CDR1 SGHAT, CDR2 FQNNGV. The V end lost 5 bases, the J end lost 6 bases, and 17 bases lay between the germline ends. There are 14 residues in the CDR3. The DNA of the CDR3 is TGTGCCAGCAGCAGCACGGGACTCGGGGGCGAGCAGTACTTC. Translating gives CASSSTGLGGEQYF.

The CDR3 nucleotides read TGTGCCAGCAGGGCTTCAGGGGGCCTTCTGGCTAATGAAAAACTGTTTTTT. It is translated as CASRASGGLLANEKLFF. J is TRBJ1-4 and V is TRBV7-8, with 8 bases lining up with TRBD1. Germline V gives CDR1 SGHVS, CDR2 FQNEAQ. V shed 6 bases and J 3 bases; nucleotides not matched to a gene: 12. This CDR3 is built from 17 residues.

The chain is built from TRBV5-1 and TRBJ2-3; D not certain. CDR3 length equals 14 residues. V dropped 0 bases and J dropped 5 bases, with 10 bases sitting between them. Looked up from germline, CDR1 is SGHRS and CDR2 is YFSETQ. CDR3 amino acids: CASSLDASGDTQYF. The CDR3 DNA is TGCGCCAGCAGCTTGGATGCGTCGGGAGATACGCAGTATTTT.

The V gene is TRBV6-5, the J gene TRBJ1-3, with D uncertain. The germline CDR1 and CDR2 sequences are MNHEY and SVGAGI. CDR3 length: 11 residues. The ends were cut back, 7 bases at V and 4 bases at J, with 5 bases in the middle. The CDR3 loop is CASKQGNTIYF. The CDR3 coding sequence is TGTGCCAGCAAACAAGGAAACACCATATATTTT.

This clone was seen only once. CDR3 region: CASSEAGSRAGKLFF. The CDR3 DNA follows: TGCGCCAGCAGTGAGGCTGGATCGCGGGCTGGAAAACTGTTTTTT. The chain couples TRBV10-1 to TRBJ1-4, with D unclear. Germline values: CDR1 WNHNN, CDR2 SYGVQD (reference sequence). The V end was cut by 2 bases, the J end by 10 bases, with 17 bases between. CDR3 length: 15 residues.

This clone has a single count. The V and J genes are TRBV28 and TRBJ1-2; 10 bases map to TRBD1. The CDR3 is 14 amino acids. The V gene end was trimmed by 7 bases and the J gene end by 8 bases; junction bases not matched to a gene: 10. From germline, CDR1 is MDHEN and CDR2 SYDVKM. Here the CDR3 reads CASNDRGRDGGYTF. DNA for the CDR3: TGTGCCAGCAATGACAGGGGGCGCGACGGCGGCTACACCTTC.

This clone showed up just a few times. This chain links TRBV28 with TRBJ1-5; D is uncertain. V was shortened by 6 bases and J by 5 bases, with 8 bases between the two germline ends. The CDR3 is 12 amino acids. Looked up from germline, CDR1 is MDHEN and CDR2 is SYDVKM. CDR3 coding DNA: TGTGCCAGCAGCGTGCAGGATCAGCCCCAGCATTTT. It yields the protein CASSVQDQPQHF.

A note on this clone: The junction does not match germline at one end; this may be a read error. The sample has other DNA sequences that encode this CDR3 too. The gene calls are TRBV30 and TRBJ1-1; no reliable D call. CDR1 is GTSNPN and CDR2 is SVGIG in the germline V gene (reference sequence). CDR3 length: 15 residues. The DNA of the CDR3 is TGTGCCTGGAGCCTAGATGTCGGCGTGAACACTGAAGCTTTTTTT. It yields the protein CAWSLDVGVNTEAFF.

This clone was found a few times. The chain is built from TRBV5-1 and TRBJ2-5, with D maybe TRBD1 (5 bases). Germline CDR1 SGHRS, CDR2 YFSETQ. Between the trimmed V and J ends, which lost 3 bases and 4 bases, there was a span of 10 bases. The CDR3 runs 13 residues. The CDR3 DNA reads as TGCGCCAGCAGCTGGCAGGGTGGAGAGACCCAGTACTTC. This encodes CASSWQGGETQYF.

The chain links TRBV7-9 to TRBJ2-5, with a weak D call TRBD1 (6 bases). Trimming shortened V by 2 bases and J by 0 bases, and 10 bases separated the two germline ends. CDR1 and CDR2 (germline): SEHNR, FQNEAQ (reference sequence). This CDR3 has 15 residues. CDR3 sequence: CASSLLWDNQETQYF. The CDR3 coding sequence is TGTGCCAGCAGCTTACTATGGGACAACCAAGAGACCCAGTACTTC.

The chain combines TRBV6-5 with TRBJ2-6; D not resolved. Germline CDR1 is MNHEY and CDR2 is SVGAGI. This CDR3 has 14 residues. V was pared by 5 bases and J by 2 bases, with 7 bases between. For the CDR3, the DNA is TGTGCCAGCAGTCTACCCACTGGGGCCAACGTCCTGACTTTC. This codes for CASSLPTGANVLTF.